The 17 T cell receptor beta chains below were found in one sample sequenced in a study of CD8+ T cells in alopecia areata. As the sequencing template, cDNA was produced by extracting RNA and reverse transcribing it. Sequencing was performed with immunoSEQ multiplex PCR; in TCRdb, only in-frame clones are kept and a portion is missing. This sample comprises around 300,000 clones, none seen once only. The sorting of pooled cutaneous lymph node cells relied on CD4, CD8alpha, NKG2D, NKG2ACE and other markers. The specimen sequenced was CD4+ T cells sorted from a lymph node. Source of these receptors: a C3H/HeJ mouse with alopecia areata. The strain's MHC haplotype is H2-k.

The sample holds many counts of this clone. Gene names are the mouse ones. The CDR3 goes on 4 residues after the read ends, and that part is filled in from the germline J gene. Other nucleotide sequences from this sample produce the same CDR3. The genes are TRBV13-3 and TRBJ1-1; 10 nucleotides line up with TRBD1. Germline CDR1 reads NNHDY; CDR2 reads SYVADS. The CDR3 sequence is 12 residues long. The sequenced part of the CDR3 DNA is TGTGCCAGCAGGGACAGGGGGACA. Encoded protein: CASRDRGT. The full-length CDR3 reads as CASRDRGTEVFF.

This clone turned up a few times. Mouse names are used for the genes. Read sequence stops 3 residues before the CDR3 end, and the germline J gene provides the missing end. The chain uses TRBV1 and TRBJ1-6, with 8 bases fitting TRBD1. Being an ORF, TRBJ1-6 has a function that is uncertain. The trim removed 0 bases at V and 9 bases at J, leaving 4 bases unmatched. This CDR3 comprises 15 residues. Germline lookup yields CDR1 NSQYPW and CDR2 LRSPGD (reference sequence). The sequenced part of the CDR3 DNA is TGCACCTGCAGTGCAGATCCCAGGGGGCTTTCGCCC. It specifies CTCSADPRGLSP. The whole CDR3 is CTCSADPRGLSPLYF.

A remark on this clone: Each gene name is a mouse one. With the read ending 4 residues before the CDR3 end, the germline J gene is used to fill in that end. The V gene is TRBV5, the J gene TRBJ2-3; D perhaps matches TRBD1 (6 bases). The CDR3 loop spans 15 amino acids. Trimming took off 4 bases at V and 0 bases at J, with 11 bases between the two ends. The germline gives CDR1 LGHNA, CDR2 YNLKQL (reference sequence). The sequenced part of the CDR3 DNA is TGTGCCAGCAGCCTAGACAGGACTAGTGCAGAA. Protein product: CASSLDRTSAE. The whole CDR3 protein reads CASSLDRTSAETLYF.

Note on this clone: Gene names are the mouse ones. The CDR3 end falls 4 residues outside the read, so it is completed with the germline J gene. Other nucleotide sequences from this sample produce the same CDR3. The V gene is TRBV13-3, the J gene TRBJ1-1; the match to TRBD1 covers 8 bases. The CDR3 totals 13 residues. CDR1 and CDR2 from the germline V gene are NNHDY and SYVADS. CDR3 DNA (partial): TGTGCCAGCAGAGACAGGGGACGGACA. Translation: CASRDRGRT. The CDR3, in full, reads CASRDRGRTEVFF.

This clone has more than one count but fewer than ten. Gene names refer to mouse genes. The CDR3 end lies 4 residues beyond the end of the read and is filled in from the germline J gene. The V and J genes are TRBV13-1 and TRBJ1-2; 12 positions agree with TRBD1. V was pared by 7 bases and J by 4 bases, with 5 bases of the junction left unmatched. CDR1 and CDR2 (germline): NSHNY, SYGAGN. This CDR3 comprises 14 residues. The covered CDR3 bases are TGTGCCAGCGCACCGGGACAGGGGGCCTCC. Residues: CASAPGQGAS. The whole CDR3 region reads CASAPGQGASDYTF.

Concerning this clone itself: The genes are named according to mouse. The sequence runs out 4 residues before the end of the CDR3; the remainder is reconstructed from the germline J gene. This rearrangement joins TRBV13-2 to TRBJ2-5; 8 bases are shared with TRBD2. After removal of 5 bases from V and 0 bases from J, the junction contained 5 bases not matched to a gene. The CDR3 consists of 15 residues. Germline values: CDR1 NNHNN, CDR2 SYGAGS (reference sequence). This CDR3 is CASGPWGGNQDTQYF. The CDR3 DNA, read in part, is TGTGCCAGCGGCCCGTGGGGGGGGAACCAAGAC.

A remark on this clone: Mouse gene names apply. The CDR3 is cut off 4 residues early in the read; its end comes from the germline J gene. The chain carries TRBV19 and TRBJ2-4; no reliable D call. Trimming shortened V by 2 bases and J by 0 bases, and 10 bases separated the two germline ends. Germline values: CDR1 FNHDT, CDR2 SITEND (reference sequence). The CDR3 is 15 amino acids. The CDR3 DNA, read in part, is TGTGCCAGCAGTATGGGGAGAACTAGTCAAAAC. This codes for CASSMGRTSQN. The full CDR3 reads CASSMGRTSQNTLYF.

This clone was picked up a small number of times. Gene names denote mouse genes. Read coverage stops 4 residues before the CDR3 terminus; the germline J gene supplies the remainder. The genes are TRBV13-3 and TRBJ2-1; 8 nucleotides match TRBD2. Germline trimming cut 5 bases from V and 3 bases from J; bases unmatched to any gene: 4. CDR1 and CDR2 from the germline V gene are NNHDY and SYVADS. This CDR3 is built from 14 residues. This chain's CDR3 is CASRLGEPYAEQFF. CDR3 DNA (partial): TGTGCCAGCAGACTGGGGGAGCCCTATGCT.

This clone turned up a few times. Germline and genes: mouse. The read ends 4 residues early relative to the CDR3; the germline J gene fills the gap. Within the sample, other DNA sequences also encode this same CDR3. The rearrangement joins TRBV31 to TRBJ2-5; 8 bases fit TRBD2. The CDR3 covers 14 residues. Germline V lookup: CDR1 GKSSPN, CDR2 SITVG. The trim removed 0 bases at V and 2 bases at J, leaving 1 base unmatched. CDR3 bases read: TGTGCCTGGAGTCTGGGGGGGCGCCAAGAC. Protein sequence: CAWSLGGRQD. The full CDR3 sequence reads CAWSLGGRQDTQYF.

As regards this clone: Genes and germline come from the mouse. From the germline J gene comes the end of the CDR3, since the read stops 4 residues before it. Other DNA sequences from this sample encode an identical CDR3 as well. This sequence joins TRBV1 and TRBJ2-1; TRBD2 aligns across 10 bases. The germline V gene encodes CDR1 NSQYPW and CDR2 LRSPGD (reference sequence). This CDR3 is 14 amino acids long. The CDR3 spells CTCSATGGYAEQFF. The CDR3 DNA, read in part, is TGCACCTGCAGTGCGACTGGGGGGTACGCT.

This clone has only a few counts. The listed genes are named as in mouse. The read halts 3 residues ahead of the CDR3 end, with the missing end drawn from the germline J gene. The chain couples TRBV15 to TRBJ1-6, with 10 bases fitting TRBD1. TRBJ1-6 is an ORF; its function is uncertain. The germline gives CDR1 SGHND, CDR2 FRSKSL. After removal of 7 bases from V and 0 bases from J, the junction contained 3 bases not matched to a gene. This CDR3 region has 16 residues. The CDR3 bases that were read are TGTGCCAGCACCGGACAGGGGGATTCCTATAATTCGCCC. Residues: CASTGQGDSYNSP. The whole CDR3 is CASTGQGDSYNSPLYF.

This clone turned up a few times. All gene names here are mouse names. Read data end 3 residues before the CDR3 end; the end is taken from the germline J gene. The chain combines TRBV1 with TRBJ1-6; D ambiguous. TRBJ1-6 is reported as an ORF; its role is uncertain. Trimming left V 3 bases short and J 4 bases short, with 7 bases between. This CDR3 is 14 amino acids long. Germline-derived CDR1 and CDR2 are NSQYPW and LRSPGD (reference sequence). The DNA read from the CDR3 is TGCACCTGCAGTGCGTCCAGATATAATTCGCCC. As protein: CTCSASRYNSP. The whole CDR3 sequence reads CTCSASRYNSPLYF.

This clone was found a few times. Gene names and germline refer to mouse. The CDR3 end falls 4 residues outside the read, so it is completed with the germline J gene. The same CDR3 is also encoded by other DNA sequences in this sample. The chain employs TRBV13-1 and TRBJ2-5, with D perhaps TRBD2 (6 bases). In germline, CDR1 is NSHNY, CDR2 SYGAGN. The CDR3 consists of 13 residues. The CDR3 reads CASSDDWVDTQYF. CDR3 DNA (partial): TGTGCCAGCAGTGATGACTGGGTAGAC.

To note about this clone: The genes and germline here are from mouse. The read ends 4 residues shy of where the CDR3 ends; the end is completed using the germline J gene. The chain carries TRBV13-1 and TRBJ2-5, with a tentative D call TRBD1 (5 bases). CDR3 size: 14 residues. V was cut by 0 bases and J by 3 bases, with 8 bases left in between. The V gene's germline CDR1 is NSHNY and CDR2 SYGAGN. The sequenced part of the CDR3 DNA is TGTGCCAGCAGTGATGGGACACTACAAGAC. This sequence encodes CASSDGTLQD. The CDR3 reads in full as CASSDGTLQDTQYF.

This clone has just a few counts. All gene names here are mouse names. The read ends 4 residues early relative to the CDR3; the germline J gene fills the gap. The genes are TRBV13-2 and TRBJ2-2; 10 nucleotides align to TRBD2. After removal of 2 bases from V and 3 bases from J, the junction contained 4 bases not matched to a gene. The germline V gene encodes CDR1 NNHNN and CDR2 SYGAGS (reference sequence). This CDR3 comprises 16 residues. The CDR3 loop is CASGDWGGQDTGQLYF. The part of the CDR3 DNA that was read is TGTGCCAGCGGTGACTGGGGGGGCCAGGACACCGGG.

This clone was picked up a small number of times. The gene names here belong to mouse. The CDR3 end falls 4 residues outside the read, so it is completed with the germline J gene. J is TRBJ2-7 and V is TRBV19; D not certain. CDR1 and CDR2 (germline): FNHDT, SITEND (reference sequence). There are 13 residues in the CDR3. Trimming stripped 1 base from V and 3 bases from J, with 8 bases between. CDR3: CASSIKLFYEQYF. The CDR3 bases that were read are TGTGCCAGCAGTATAAAACTTTTCTAT.

This clone came up a few times. Genes here carry mouse names. The CDR3 end lies 4 residues beyond the end of the read and is filled in from the germline J gene. The chain links TRBV14 to TRBJ2-4; 11 nucleotides line up with TRBD2. Germline V gene sequence: CDR1 SGHDT, CDR2 FRDEAV. The CDR3 is made up of 16 amino acids. Incomplete CDR3 DNA: TGTGCCAGCAGTTTCCCCCCGGGACTGGGGGAAAAC. Translated: CASSFPPGLGEN. From start to end, the CDR3 is CASSFPPGLGENTLYF.